This is a list of T cell receptor beta chains from one sample in a study of T cell responses to AZD1222 COVID-19 vaccine. Using immunoSEQ multiplex PCR, the repertoire was profiled, and TCRdb retains in-frame clones only, with some absent. Of just over 70,000 clones listed, 85% were seen once; the top ten hold about 20%. The sample in question was peripheral blood, obtained on day 0 of AZD1222 vaccination. The receptors shown here come from an adult in good health. Each CDR3 is given with its conserved first and last residue. Fields, in order: V gene, J gene, clone size, D gene, CDR3 protein, CDR3 DNA. D genes are given only for firm matches. Clone size is shown for a subset of rows, as once, few, many or a class of expanded clone.

V: TRBV2; J: TRBJ1-5; size: NA; D: NA; CDR3: CASSENQGSQPQHF; DNA: TGTGCCAGCAGTGAAAACCAGGGGAGTCAGCCCCAGCATTTT
V: TRBV24-1; J: TRBJ2-4; size: NA; D: NA; CDR3: CATSDSDPVARAKNIQYF; DNA: TGTGCCACCAGTGACTCCGACCCCGTCGCGCGAGCCAAAAACATTCAGTACTTC
V: TRBV6-6; J: TRBJ1-3; size: NA; D: TRBD1; CDR3: CASLSQGAGNTIYF; DNA: TGTGCCAGTTTATCCCAGGGGGCTGGAAACACCATATATTTT
V: TRBV18; J: TRBJ1-4; size: NA; D: NA; CDR3: CASSPRGTMNEKLFF; DNA: TGTGCCAGCTCACCCCGCGGGACAATGAATGAAAAACTGTTTTTT
V: TRBV12-3/TRBV12-4; J: TRBJ1-6; size: NA; D: NA; CDR3: CASSLFGNSPLHF; DNA: TGTGCCAGCAGTTTGTTCGGTAATTCACCCCTCCACTTT
V: TRBV19; J: TRBJ1-5; size: NA; D: NA; CDR3: CASSIETSNAVPQHF; DNA: TGTGCCAGTAGTATAGAGACCTCGAATGCGGTGCCCCAGCATTTT
V: TRBV5-1; J: TRBJ1-4; size: NA; D: NA; CDR3: CASSQLGTLNEKLFF; DNA: TGCGCCAGCAGCCAACTTGGCACGTTGAATGAAAAACTGTTTTTT
V: TRBV24-1; J: TRBJ2-1; size: NA; D: NA; CDR3: CATRPGLQEQFF; DNA: TGTGCCACCAGGCCGGGACTCCAAGAGCAGTTCTTC
V: TRBV9; J: TRBJ2-7; size: NA; D: NA; CDR3: CASSVASGPLYEQYF; DNA: TGTGCCAGCAGCGTAGCCTCAGGGCCTCTCTACGAGCAGTACTTC
V: TRBV6-6; J: TRBJ2-5; size: NA; D: TRBD1; CDR3: CASSTRTGLQETQYF; DNA: TGTGCCAGCAGTACCAGGACAGGGCTTCAAGAGACCCAGTACTTC
V: TRBV6-5; J: TRBJ1-1; size: NA; D: NA; CDR3: CASSYGGNTEAFF; DNA: TGTGCCAGCAGTTACGGGGGGAACACTGAAGCTTTCTTT
V: TRBV19; J: TRBJ2-1; size: NA; D: TRBD2; CDR3: CASSYLAGYNEQFF; DNA: TGTGCCAGTAGTTACCTAGCGGGGTACAATGAGCAGTTCTTC
V: TRBV6-5; J: TRBJ1-2; size: NA; D: NA; CDR3: CASRDYGYTF; DNA: TGTGCCAGCAGGGACTATGGCTACACCTTC
V: TRBV6-5; J: TRBJ2-7; size: many; D: NA; CDR3: CASGGFPGAYEQYF; DNA: TGTGCCAGCGGGGGATTCCCAGGGGCGTACGAGCAGTACTTC
V: TRBV18; J: TRBJ1-2; size: NA; D: NA; CDR3: CASSPGGTSDGYTF; DNA: TGTGCCAGCTCACCGGGGGGGACAAGTGATGGCTACACCTTC
V: TRBV19; J: TRBJ2-2; size: NA; D: TRBD1; CDR3: CASSPLGQVDTGELFF; DNA: TGTGCCAGTAGCCCCCTTGGACAGGTAGACACCGGGGAGCTGTTTTTT
V: TRBV10-3; J: TRBJ2-3; size: NA; D: NA; CDR3: CAISESVGRDENTQYF; DNA: TGTGCCATCAGTGAGTCGGTAGGGCGGGACGAAAATACGCAGTATTTT
V: TRBV14; J: TRBJ1-1; size: NA; D: NA; CDR3: CASSQEAPGNRGGLFTEAFF; DNA: TGTGCCAGCAGCCAAGAGGCTCCCGGGAACCGAGGAGGTCTTTTCACTGAAGCTTTCTTT
V: TRBV19; J: TRBJ2-5; size: NA; D: NA; CDR3: CASRGGETQYF; DNA: TGTGCCAGTAGAGGGGGGGAGACCCAGTACTTC
V: TRBV6-2/TRBV6-3; J: TRBJ1-2; size: once; D: NA; CDR3: CASSYSTGGGYTF; DNA: TGTGCCAGCAGTTACTCAACAGGCGGTGGCTACACCTTC
V: TRBV4-1; J: TRBJ2-6; size: few; D: NA; CDR3: CASSQDWGIRPGANVLTF; DNA: TGCGCCAGCAGCCAAGATTGGGGAATCCGGCCTGGGGCCAACGTCCTGACTTTC
V: TRBV10-2; J: TRBJ2-7; size: NA; D: NA; CDR3: CASGAGVFFF; DNA: TGCGCCAGCGGGGCAGGGGTCTTCTTCTTC
V: TRBV19; J: TRBJ2-1; size: NA; D: NA; CDR3: CASSNFGGLGQFF; DNA: TGTGCCAGTAGTAATTTCGGTGGGCTCGGGCAGTTCTTC
V: TRBV6-1; J: TRBJ1-3; size: few; D: NA; CDR3: CASSESQSVGNTIYF; DNA: TGTGCCAGCAGTGAAAGTCAATCGGTTGGGAACACCATATATTTT
V: TRBV19; J: TRBJ1-2; size: NA; D: NA; CDR3: CASSGMRGYGYTF; DNA: TGTGCCAGTAGTGGGATGAGGGGCTATGGCTACACCTTC
V: TRBV27; J: TRBJ2-7; size: NA; D: NA; CDR3: CASSPQTSRLREQYF; DNA: TGTGCCAGCAGTCCGCAAACCTCTCGGCTACGCGAGCAGTACTTC
V: TRBV18; J: TRBJ2-2; size: NA; D: TRBD2; CDR3: CASSPPSSQRGGSGELFF; DNA: TGTGCCAGCTCACCACCCTCATCCCAGCGGGGGGGTTCCGGGGAGCTGTTTTTT
V: TRBV10-2; J: TRBJ1-1; size: NA; D: NA; CDR3: CASRSAGVRTEAFF; DNA: TGCGCCAGCAGATCGGCAGGGGTTAGGACTGAAGCTTTCTTT
V: TRBV2; J: TRBJ1-6; size: NA; D: NA; CDR3: CASGGGLGNSPLHF; DNA: TGTGCCAGCGGCGGGGGGCTGGGGAATTCACCCCTCCACTTT
V: TRBV15; J: TRBJ1-5; size: NA; D: NA; CDR3: CATSLERDQPQHF; DNA: TGTGCCACCAGCCTCGAGAGGGATCAGCCCCAGCATTTT
V: TRBV7-2; J: TRBJ1-4; size: NA; D: TRBD1; CDR3: CASSPDRGGEKLFF; DNA: TGTGCCAGCAGCCCGGACAGGGGTGGAGAAAAACTGTTTTTT
V: TRBV7-9; J: TRBJ1-1; size: NA; D: NA; CDR3: CASSTRVGGRGITEAFF; DNA: TGTGCCAGCAGCACCAGGGTTGGCGGGAGGGGGATCACTGAAGCTTTCTTT
V: TRBV11-2; J: TRBJ1-5; size: NA; D: TRBD1; CDR3: CASSSTNGTAYNQPQHF; DNA: TGTGCCAGCAGCTCGACGAACGGGACAGCCTACAATCAGCCCCAGCATTTT
V: TRBV11-2; J: TRBJ2-2; size: few; D: NA; CDR3: CASSSLSRPGELFF; DNA: TGTGCCAGCAGCTCCCTATCACGACCCGGGGAGCTGTTTTTT
V: TRBV19; J: TRBJ2-2; size: NA; D: NA; CDR3: CASSIHNTGELFF; DNA: TGTGCCAGTAGCATACATAACACCGGGGAGCTGTTTTTT
V: TRBV2; J: TRBJ1-6; size: NA; D: NA; CDR3: CASSFGPSPLHF; DNA: TGTGCCAGCAGTTTTGGGCCCTCACCCCTCCACTTT
V: TRBV6-5; J: TRBJ1-1; size: NA; D: NA; CDR3: CASKEGTEAFF; DNA: TGTGCCAGCAAGGAGGGGACTGAAGCTTTCTTT
V: TRBV4-1; J: TRBJ1-4; size: NA; D: NA; CDR3: CASSQDGGVNEKLFF; DNA: TGCGCCAGCAGCCAAGACGGAGGGGTAAATGAAAAACTGTTTTTT
V: TRBV19; J: TRBJ2-7; size: NA; D: NA; CDR3: CASSRAQGPYEQYF; DNA: TGTGCCAGTAGTAGGGCGCAGGGTCCCTACGAGCAGTACTTC
V: TRBV6-5; J: TRBJ2-1; size: NA; D: TRBD2; CDR3: CASTPRTSGGLWEFF; DNA: TGTGCCAGCACCCCCAGGACTAGCGGGGGGTTGTGGGAGTTCTTC
V: TRBV7-9; J: TRBJ1-1; size: NA; D: TRBD1; CDR3: CASSARQGVTEAFF; DNA: TGTGCCAGCAGCGCCCGACAGGGCGTCACTGAAGCTTTCTTT
V: TRBV5-4; J: TRBJ1-1; size: NA; D: NA; CDR3: CASTLPGAGTEAFF; DNA: TGTGCCAGCACCCTCCCAGGGGCGGGCACTGAAGCTTTCTTT
V: TRBV6-2/TRBV6-3; J: TRBJ2-7; size: NA; D: NA; CDR3: CASSWRYEQYF; DNA: TGTGCCAGCAGTTGGCGCTACGAGCAGTACTTC
V: TRBV18; J: TRBJ1-1; size: NA; D: NA; CDR3: CASSQDGGNTEAFF; DNA: TGTGCCAGCTCCCAAGATGGGGGGAACACTGAAGCTTTCTTT